This passage covers 3 T cell receptor beta chains from one sample sequenced in a study of blood T cell repertoires in COVID-19 (dated by TCRdb to 2018 to 2021). Libraries were built with the immunoSEQ multiplex PCR assay. The table was pulled from immuneACCESS by TCRdb, which kept in-frame rearrangements only. Such tables lose some clones; where checked, under half of the loss comes from unresolved V genes, and the rest has no known cause. The sample table contains about 45,000 clones; only one count was recorded for around four fifths of them. The top ten clones comprise 6% to 6.5% of the sample. The sample consisted of peripheral blood. These receptors all stem from a woman aged 80 or over with acute or convalescent COVID-19.

The chain employs TRBV5-6 and TRBJ2-5; D might be TRBD2 (6 bases). Germline V gene sequence: CDR1 SGHDT, CDR2 YYEEEE. The CDR3 contains 15 residues. V lost 4 bases to trimming and J lost 2 bases, with 15 bases between them. DNA of the CDR3: TGTGCCAGCAGCGGAAGCGGGTGGGGGCAAGAGACCCAGTACTTC. It yields the protein CASSGSGWGQETQYF.

The chain couples TRBV2 to TRBJ1-3; TRBD1 matches 10 bases. This CDR3 spans 20 amino acids. Germline CDR1 SNHLY, CDR2 FYNNEI. V shed 2 bases and J 4 bases; nucleotides not matched to a gene: 17. The CDR3 region is CASSETGTGVWGFSGNTIYF. The CDR3 DNA follows: TGTGCCAGCAGTGAAACCGGGACAGGGGTATGGGGATTTTCGGGAAACACCATATATTTT.

This chain uses TRBV6-5 with TRBJ1-2; D uncertain. The CDR3 is 14 residues long. CDR1 and CDR2 (germline): MNHEY, SVGAGI. Between the trimmed V and J ends, which lost 7 bases and 1 base, there was a span of 13 bases. The CDR3 is CASIRTGINYGYTF. In nucleotides, the CDR3 is TGTGCCAGCATCCGGACGGGAATTAACTATGGCTACACCTTC.